Each of the 10 T cell receptor beta chains below was sequenced from the same sample in a study of STAT5B mutations in CD4+ large granular lymphocyte leukemia. Some clones are missing from TCRdb's copy, which holds only in-frame ones; the method was immunoSEQ multiplex PCR. The table shows more than 30,000 clones, with 69% occurring only once. Sequenced: CD4+ T cells from blood buffy coats. These receptors were taken from a human donor in good health.

This chain uses TRBV11-3 with TRBJ1-2, with D unresolved. CDR3 size: 13 residues. CDR1 is SGHNT, CDR2 YENEEA, per germline. V lost 3 bases, J lost 3 bases, and 8 bases lay in between. The CDR3 DNA follows: TGTGCCAGCAGCTTGGGGAGTTACTATGGCTACACCTTC. Translation: CASSLGSYYGYTF.

V and J are TRBV18 and TRBJ1-6, with a tentative D call TRBD1 (6 bases). V lost 5 bases, J lost 8 bases, and 16 bases lay in between. Germline CDR1 KGHSH, CDR2 LQKENI. The CDR3 has 15 residues. CDR3 nucleotides: TGTGCCAGCTCAGCACGGACAGTAGTAGATTCACCCCTCCACTTT. It translates to CASSARTVVDSPLHF.

CDR3 in amino acids: CASVKYDRVNTGELFF. The DNA of the CDR3 is TGTGCCAGCGTGAAATACGACAGGGTTAACACCGGGGAGCTGTTTTTT. The gene calls are TRBV7-9 and TRBJ2-2; TRBD1 matches at 7 bases. The CDR3 has 16 amino acids. Trimming cost V 8 bases and J 2 bases; bases outside gene matches: 11. Germline V lookup: CDR1 SEHNR, CDR2 FQNEAQ (reference sequence). Variable domain in full (rest from reference TRBV7-9 and TRBJ2-2): DTGVSQNPRHKITKRGQNVTFRCDPISEHNRLYWYRQTLGQGPEFLTYFQNEAQLEKSRLLSDRFSAERPKGSFSTLEIQRTEQGDSAMYLCASVKYDRVNTGELFFGEGSRLTVL.

The chain recombines TRBV10-3 with TRBJ2-3; weak D call: TRBD1 (5 bases). CDR3 length equals 13 residues. The V end lost 6 bases, the J end lost 0 bases, and 7 bases lay between the germline ends. From germline, CDR1 is ENHRY and CDR2 SYGVKD. This CDR3 reads CAIRAGSTDTQYF. The CDR3 coding sequence is TGTGCCATCAGGGCAGGGAGCACAGATACGCAGTATTTT.

This clone was recorded once. The chain uses TRBV6-1 and TRBJ1-2; D call uncertain. Germline V gene sequence: CDR1 MNHNS, CDR2 SASEGT. V lost 6 bases and J 8 bases, leaving 16 bases between the germline ends. This CDR3 comprises 13 residues. The DNA of the CDR3 is TGTGCCAGCAGGCCTGGAACCCCCGAAGGCTACACCTTC. It is translated as CASRPGTPEGYTF.

The rearrangement links TRBV5-1 to TRBJ1-1; D not resolved. Per germline, CDR1 SGHRS and CDR2 YFSETQ. V gave up 0 bases and J gave up 7 bases, with 10 bases separating them. The CDR3 runs 13 residues. The CDR3 coding sequence is TGCGCCAGCAGCTTGGCGACAAGTCTTGAAGCTTTCTTT. It specifies CASSLATSLEAFF.

This chain links TRBV30 with TRBJ2-2, with D maybe TRBD2 (7 bases). This CDR3 has 15 residues. Trimming stripped 8 bases from V and 4 bases from J, with 20 bases between. Germline V gives CDR1 GTSNPN, CDR2 SVGIG (reference sequence). CDR3 sequence reads: CARSWGASGTGELFF. The CDR3 DNA reads as TGTGCCCGCTCTTGGGGGGCTAGCGGCACCGGGGAGCTGTTTTTT.

This sequence joins TRBV7-3 and TRBJ2-3; D is ambiguous. The V gene's germline CDR1 is SGHTA and CDR2 FQGTGA. V dropped 1 base and J dropped 0 bases, with 11 bases sitting between them. This CDR3 spans 16 amino acids. Here the CDR3 reads CASSLIGGVSTDTQYF. The CDR3 coding sequence is TGTGCCAGCAGCTTAATCGGCGGCGTCAGCACAGATACGCAGTATTTT. The entire variable domain, with the rest obtained from reference TRBV7-3 and TRBJ2-3, is as follows: GAGVSQTPSNKVTEKGKYVELRCDPISGHTALYWYRQSLGQGPEFLIYFQGTGAADDSGLPNDRFFAVRPEGSVSTLKIQRTERGDSAVYLCASSLIGGVSTDTQYFGPGTRLTVL.

This clone is categorized as medium-sized. V is TRBV6-4 and J is TRBJ1-5; D remains ambiguous. Looked up from germline, CDR1 is MRHNA and CDR2 is SNTAGT. Trimming pared 0 bases from V and 2 bases from J, leaving 2 bases between. There are 13 residues in the CDR3. The CDR3 DNA reads as TGTGCCAGCAGTGACTCCGGCAATCAGCCCCAGCATTTT. It translates to CASSDSGNQPQHF.

This clone was seen only a few times. The chain joins TRBV5-1 to TRBJ1-5; possibly TRBD1 for D (6 bases). The CDR3 is made up of 15 amino acids. Germline values: CDR1 SGHRS, CDR2 YFSETQ. V was pared by 0 bases and J by 5 bases, with 12 bases between. The CDR3 loop is CASSLEGGRDQPQHF. Here the CDR3 DNA reads TGCGCCAGCAGCTTGGAGGGGGGCCGGGATCAGCCCCAGCATTTT. Full variable domain (rest looked up from reference TRBV5-1 and TRBJ1-5): KAGVTQTPRYLIKTRGQQVTLSCSPISGHRSVSWYQQTPGQGLQFLFEYFSETQRNKGNFPGRFSGRQFSNSRSEMNVSTLELGDSALYLCASSLEGGRDQPQHFGDGTRLSIL.